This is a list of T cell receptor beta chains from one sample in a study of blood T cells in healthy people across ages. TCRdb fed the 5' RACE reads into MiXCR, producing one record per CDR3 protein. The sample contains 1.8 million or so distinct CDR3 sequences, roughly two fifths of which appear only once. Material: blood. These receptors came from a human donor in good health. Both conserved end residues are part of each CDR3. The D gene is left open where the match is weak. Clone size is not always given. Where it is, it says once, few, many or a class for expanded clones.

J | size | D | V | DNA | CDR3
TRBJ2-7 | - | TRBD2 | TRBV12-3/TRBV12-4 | TGTGCCAGCACCATCCTTAGGGCTAGCGGGTATCCTGTCTACGAGCAGTACTTC | CASTILRASGYPVYEQYF
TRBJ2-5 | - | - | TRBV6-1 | TGTGCCAGCAGTGGCGCAGGAAAAGAGACCCAGTACTTC | CASSGAGKETQYF
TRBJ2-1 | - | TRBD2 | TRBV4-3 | TGCGCCAGCAGCCTTACAGCGGGGAGGAACAATGAGCAGTTCTTC | CASSLTAGRNNEQFF
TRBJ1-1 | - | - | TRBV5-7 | TGTGCCAGCAGCTCCCAAAAGGAAAAGGGGAACACTGAAGCTTTCTTT | CASSSQKEKGNTEAFF
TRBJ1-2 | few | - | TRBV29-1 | TGCAGCGCGACTCGACGTCTCAGTAACTATGGCTACACCTTC | CSATRRLSNYGYTF
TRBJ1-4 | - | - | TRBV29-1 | TGCAGCGTTGGGAGCGGATACTATGAAAAACTGTTTTTT | CSVGSGYYEKLFF
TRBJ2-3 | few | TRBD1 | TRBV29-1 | TGCAGCCTGTGGACAGGGGGGACAGATACGCAGTATTTT | CSLWTGGTDTQYF
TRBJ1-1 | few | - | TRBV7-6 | TGTGCCGTACTTGTGGGCACTGAAGCTTTCTTT | CAVLVGTEAFF
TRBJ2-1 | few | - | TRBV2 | TGTGCCAGCAAACGGGACTGGGCCTACAATGAGCAGTTCTTC | CASKRDWAYNEQFF
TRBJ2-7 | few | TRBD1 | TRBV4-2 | TGTGCCAGCAGCCATGGACAGGGGCCTTCCTACGAGCAGTACTTC | CASSHGQGPSYEQYF
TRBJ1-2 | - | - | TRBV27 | TGTGCCAGCAGCAACCTTCCGGGACAAGTCTATGGCTACACCTTC | CASSNLPGQVYGYTF
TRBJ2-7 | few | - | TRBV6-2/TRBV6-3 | TGTGCCAGCAGTTCTTGGCAGAGCCTCTCCTACGAGCAGTACTTC | CASSSWQSLSYEQYF
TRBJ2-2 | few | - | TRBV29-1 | TGCAGCGTTGTCCCTTCGGGGGCCGGGGTTCTGTTTTTT | CSVVPSGAGVLFF
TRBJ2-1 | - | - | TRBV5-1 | TGCGCCAGCAGCTTGGCGCGGAGGGAAGGCTACAATGAGCAGTTCTTC | CASSLARREGYNEQFF
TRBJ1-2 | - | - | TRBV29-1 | TGCAGCGTTGAAGTTGAGTCAGGGGTAGGATATGGCTACACCTTC | CSVEVESGVGYGYTF
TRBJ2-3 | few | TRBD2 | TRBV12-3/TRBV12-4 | TGTGCCAGCAGTTTACTGGGACTAGCGCCCCATTTGACAGATACGCAGTATTTT | CASSLLGLAPHLTDTQYF
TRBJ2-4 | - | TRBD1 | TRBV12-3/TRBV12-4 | TGTGCCAGCAGTTTAGGAGGTGGGACAGGGCTAACAAACATTCAGTACTTC | CASSLGGGTGLTNIQYF
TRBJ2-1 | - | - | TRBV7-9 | TGTGCCAGCAGCCTATCGGGCCCCGGGGCGTTTAATGAGCAGTTCTTC | CASSLSGPGAFNEQFF
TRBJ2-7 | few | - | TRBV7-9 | TGTGCCAACAGCAGCGACGGCGCCTACGAGCAGTACTTC | CANSSDGAYEQYF
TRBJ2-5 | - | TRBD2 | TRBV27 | TGTGCCAGCAGTAAAACGGGGGGGTTTGGGGAGACCCAGTACTTC | CASSKTGGFGETQYF
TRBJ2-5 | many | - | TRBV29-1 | TGCAGCGTTGAAGGGCGGGACAGCGTCCAAGAGACCCAGTACTTC | CSVEGRDSVQETQYF
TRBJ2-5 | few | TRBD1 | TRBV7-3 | TGTGCCAGCAGCCAAGGCACAGGGGGCGTGAAGACCCAGTACTTC | CASSQGTGGVKTQYF
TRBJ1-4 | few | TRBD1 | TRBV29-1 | TGCAGCGTTGCCTTACAGGGGGCTAATGAAAAACTGTTTTTT | CSVALQGANEKLFF
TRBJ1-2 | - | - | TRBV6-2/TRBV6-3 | TGTGCCAGCAGTTACTTGGGGGAAGGCTATGGCTACACCTTC | CASSYLGEGYGYTF
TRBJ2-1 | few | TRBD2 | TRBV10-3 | TGTGCCATCAATGCGGGGGGGTCCTACAATGAGCAGTTCTTC | CAINAGGSYNEQFF
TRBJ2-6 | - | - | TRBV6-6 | TGTGCCAGCATCGGTCGGGGGCGTGGGGCCAACGTCCTGACTTTC | CASIGRGRGANVLTF
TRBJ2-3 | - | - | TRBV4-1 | TGCGCCAGCAGCCAAGCTAGGGTCCCTAGCACAGATACGCAGTATTTT | CASSQARVPSTDTQYF
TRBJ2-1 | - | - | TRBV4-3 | TGCGCCAGCAGCCAAGATGGTACTAGGGGCTACAATGAGCAGTTCTTC | CASSQDGTRGYNEQFF
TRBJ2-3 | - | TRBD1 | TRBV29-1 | TGCAGCGTTGATTGGGACAGGGGCACAGATACGCAGTATTTT | CSVDWDRGTDTQYF
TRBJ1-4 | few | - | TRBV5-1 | TGCGCCAGCAGTTTCGACAGTGCAACTAATGAAAAACTGTTTTTT | CASSFDSATNEKLFF